These 23 T cell receptor beta chains were sequenced from one sample in a study of T cell repertoires in cytomegalovirus infection. A single record per CDR3 protein comes from TCRdb applying MiXCR to the reads. The sample has 70,000 to 95,000 distinct CDR3 sequences, 25% to 35% seen once. No cognate antigen is known for these TCRs. Sample: CD8+ T cells from cultured PBMCs, taken from culture after CMV antigen stimulation. These receptor sequences come from a human donor in good health (CMV status not recorded). Some clones in this sample may be carry-over from other donors' samples.

The table lists this clonotype with many counts. The chain couples TRBV7-6 to TRBJ2-3; 11 bases line up with TRBD1. This CDR3 spans 15 amino acids. V trimming: 4 bases; J trimming: 4 bases; junction bases outside the gene matches: 4. Germline-derived CDR1 and CDR2 are SGHVS and FNYEAQ. The CDR3 loop reads CASSSGQGASDTQYF. The CDR3 DNA sequence: TGTGCCAGCAGCTCCGGACAGGGGGCTTCAGATACGCAGTATTTT.

The chain has TRBV20-1 and TRBJ2-7; TRBD2 matches 9 bases. The CDR3 is 15 amino acids. With 6 bases clipped from V and 7 bases from J, the junction kept 16 bases outside the gene matches. Germline CDR1 and CDR2: DFQATT and SNEGSKA (reference sequence). The CDR3 reads CSAQARAGGPEEQYF. The CDR3, as DNA: TGCAGTGCGCAGGCGAGGGCGGGGGGGCCAGAGGAGCAGTACTTC.

In this sample, this clonotype turned up a few times. This chain connects TRBV20-1 to TRBJ1-2; D is ambiguous. Germline CDR1 and CDR2: DFQATT and SNEGSKA (reference sequence). CDR3 size: 13 residues. V lost 2 bases and J lost 0, with 7 bases in between. The CDR3 sequence: CSARRLANYGYTF. The CDR3, as DNA: TGCAGTGCTAGACGATTAGCTAACTATGGCTACACCTTC.

In its sample, this clonotype was seen a few times. The CDR3 DNA sequence: TGTGCCAGCAGCTTACACGTCTATGGCTACACCTTC. Translated: CASSLHVYGYTF. The chain combines TRBV13 with TRBJ1-2; D is unclear. The germline CDR1 and CDR2 sequences are PRHDT and FYEKMQ (reference sequence). Trimming pared 2 bases from V and 4 bases from J, leaving 5 bases between. The CDR3 is made up of 12 amino acids.

This clonotype was counted between two and nine times. The chain couples TRBV27 to TRBJ1-1, with unresolved D. This CDR3 contains 15 residues. With 4 bases removed from V and 1 base from J, the gap between germline ends came to 13 bases. Per germline, CDR1 MNHEY and CDR2 SMNVEV (reference sequence). CDR3 amino acids: CASSSSPITNTEAFF. In DNA, the CDR3 is TGTGCCAGCAGTTCAAGCCCTATTACGAACACTGAAGCTTTCTTT.

The rearrangement uses TRBV14 and TRBJ2-7, with 7 bases matching TRBD1. The V and J ends lost 6 bases and 4 bases, in that order; junction bases with no gene match: 9. The CDR3 runs to 14 residues. Germline CDR1 reads SGHDN; CDR2 reads FVKESK. CDR3 in amino acids: CASRDGTADYEQYF. The CDR3 DNA is TGTGCCAGCAGGGATGGGACAGCGGATTACGAGCAGTACTTC. Complete variable domain (other parts from reference TRBV14 and TRBJ2-7): EAGVTQFPSHSVIEKGQTVTLRCDPISGHDNLYWYRRVMGKEIKFLLHFVKESKQDESGMPNNRFLAERTGGTYSTLKVQPAELEDSGVYFCASRDGTADYEQYFGPGTRLTVT.

The chain couples TRBV7-9 to TRBJ1-4, with D maybe TRBD1 (6 bases). V was cut by 5 bases and J by 5 bases, with 15 bases left in between. Germline V lookup: CDR1 SEHNR, CDR2 FQNEAQ (reference sequence). The CDR3 extends over 15 amino acids. The DNA of the CDR3 is TGTGCCAGCAGCCCACGGACAGCTATAAATGAAAAACTGTTTTTT. Protein sequence: CASSPRTAINEKLFF.

This rearrangement joins TRBV20-1 to TRBJ1-1; possible D gene TRBD1, 5 bases. CDR1 and CDR2 (germline): DFQATT, SNEGSKA (reference sequence). The CDR3 has 13 residues. The V and J ends lost 5 bases and 5 bases respectively, with 15 bases between them. Here the CDR3 reads CSAQQESGTEAFF. CDR3 DNA: TGCAGTGCTCAACAGGAGAGTGGGACTGAAGCTTTCTTT.

In its sample, this clonotype was seen a few times. This chain uses TRBV4-1 with TRBJ2-1; 11 bases fit TRBD2. The germline V gene encodes CDR1 MGHRA and CDR2 YSYEKL. The V gene end was trimmed by 0 bases and the J gene end by 6 bases; junction bases not matched to a gene: 4. This CDR3 region has 16 residues. The CDR3 sequence: CASSQEPSGGFNEQFF. CDR3 nucleotide sequence: TGCGCCAGCAGCCAAGAACCTAGCGGGGGGTTCAATGAGCAGTTCTTC.

The CDR3 sequence: CASSEYEGLDHEAFF. CDR3 DNA sequence: TGTGCCAGCAGTGAATATGAGGGCCTTGACCATGAAGCTTTCTTT. The chain combines TRBV2 with TRBJ1-1; D remains unclear. The CDR3 spans 15 residues. V lost 2 bases and J lost 7, with 17 bases in between. Germline loops: CDR1 SNHLY, CDR2 FYNNEI.

This clonotype occurred a few times. The chain joins TRBV7-9 to TRBJ2-1; 10 nucleotides agree with TRBD2. The junction had 10 bases not matched to a gene; V was cut back by 4 bases and J by 7 bases. CDR3 length: 16 amino acids. Germline CDR1 SEHNR, CDR2 FQNEAQ (reference sequence). CDR3 DNA sequence: TGTGCCAGCAGCTCCCTGGGGAGCGGGGGGGCAAATGAGCAGTTCTTC. It is translated as CASSSLGSGGANEQFF.

This clonotype was detected ten times or more. J is TRBJ1-2 and V is TRBV7-3, with 7 bases that match TRBD1. CDR3 length: 17 amino acids. V shed 0 bases and J 7 bases; nucleotides not matched to a gene: 14. Germline CDR1 is SGHTA and CDR2 is FQGTGA. The DNA of the CDR3 is TGTGCCAGCAGCTTAACCGCCGTGACAGGGAATAGTGGTGGCTACACCTTC. This translates into CASSLTAVTGNSGGYTF. Variable domain in full (rest from reference TRBV7-3 and TRBJ1-2): GAGVSQTPSNKVTEKGKYVELRCDPISGHTALYWYRQSLGQGPEFLIYFQGTGAADDSGLPNDRFFAVRPEGSVSTLKIQRTERGDSAVYLCASSLTAVTGNSGGYTFGSGTRLTVV.

J is TRBJ2-7 and V is TRBV20-1, with D hard to call. The CDR3 spans 12 residues. V was pared by 3 bases and J by 2 bases, with 8 bases between. Germline CDR1 is DFQATT and CDR2 is SNEGSKA (reference sequence). The CDR3 loop reads CSARGPTYEQYF. In nucleotides, the CDR3 is TGCAGTGCTAGGGGTCCGACCTACGAGCAGTACTTC.

This clonotype has a count of ten or more. The J gene is TRBJ1-2, the V gene TRBV12-3 or TRBV12-4; 10 nucleotides line up with TRBD1. With 3 bases clipped from V and 10 bases from J, the junction kept 8 bases outside the gene matches. The CDR3 is 14 residues long. The CDR3 nucleotides read TGTGCCAGCAGTTTGTTTAATGGACAGGGGGACTACACCTTC. It codes for CASSLFNGQGDYTF.

V usage is TRBV12-3 or TRBV12-4 and J usage is TRBJ2-1, with D possibly being TRBD1 or TRBD2 (6 bases each). The CDR3 length is 15 residues. The V end was cut by 5 bases, the J end by 7 bases, with 18 bases between. Here the CDR3 reads CASSLPVGGMNEQFF. CDR3 bases: TGTGCCAGCAGTCTCCCCGTGGGGGGCATGAATGAGCAGTTCTTC.

V is TRBV9 and J is TRBJ2-7; 10 bases line up with TRBD1. This CDR3 has 15 amino acids. Germline loops: CDR1 SGDLS, CDR2 YYNGEE. With 1 base clipped from V and 5 bases from J, the junction kept 6 bases outside the gene matches. The CDR3 region is CASSVMGQGRDEQYF. The CDR3 nucleotides are TGTGCCAGCAGCGTAATGGGACAGGGGCGGGACGAGCAGTACTTC.

This clonotype was observed a few times. The chain is built from TRBV19 and TRBJ2-1, with TRBD2 matching over 8 bases. With V trimmed by 8 bases and J by 4 bases, 7 bases remained unmatched. This CDR3 is 14 amino acids long. Germline V gene sequence: CDR1 LNHDA, CDR2 SQIVND (reference sequence). In DNA form, the CDR3 reads TGTGCCAGTTCCTCGGGGGGGCCTTACAATGAGCAGTTCTTC. As protein: CASSSGGPYNEQFF.

This rearrangement joins TRBV7-9 to TRBJ2-7; TRBD1 agrees at 7 bases. J was trimmed by 2 bases and V by 5 bases; bases with no gene match: 9. The V gene's germline CDR1 is SEHNR and CDR2 FQNEAQ (reference sequence). The CDR3 is 15 amino acids. DNA of the CDR3: TGTGCCAGCAGCCCCCTCGGGACAGCCCCCTACGAGCAGTACTTC. The encoded protein is CASSPLGTAPYEQYF.

Only a few counts were recorded for this clonotype. V is TRBV27 and J is TRBJ1-1, with TRBD1 identical over 8 bases. J lost 5 bases, V lost 7 bases, and 6 bases had no gene match. In germline, CDR1 is MNHEY, CDR2 SMNVEV (reference sequence). CDR3 length: 13 amino acids. The CDR3 reads CASKDRARTEAFF. The CDR3 DNA sequence: TGTGCCAGCAAGGACAGGGCCCGAACTGAAGCTTTCTTT.

This chain links TRBV6-5 with TRBJ2-3, with D uncertain. Germline CDR1 is MNHEY and CDR2 is SVGAGI. Between the trimmed V and J ends, which lost 2 bases and 2 bases, there was a span of 8 bases. The CDR3 runs 14 residues. CDR3 protein: CASSYRWPTDTQYF. In DNA form, the CDR3 reads TGTGCCAGCAGTTACAGGTGGCCCACAGATACGCAGTATTTT.

This clonotype appeared once. The CDR3 bases are TGTGCCAGCAGTGAACTGGGGACAGGAAGCCTAATGGGGCAGTACTTC. This translates into CASSELGTGSLMGQYF. The gene calls are TRBV25-1 and TRBJ2-7; TRBD1 aligns across 8 bases. The trim removed 2 bases at V and 9 bases at J, leaving 15 bases unmatched. The CDR3 sequence is 16 residues long. The germline CDR1 and CDR2 sequences are MGHDK and SYGVNS.

The CDR3 spells CSAVPGSGTEAFF. The CDR3 DNA follows: TGCAGTGCCGTCCCAGGGTCTGGCACTGAAGCTTTCTTT. The rearrangement joins TRBV20-1 to TRBJ1-1, with a tentative D call TRBD1 (5 bases). The CDR3 length is 13 residues. Germline V gene lookup returns CDR1 DFQATT and CDR2 SNEGSKA (reference sequence). Trimming took off 6 bases at V and 4 bases at J, with 15 bases between the two ends.

V and J are TRBV28 and TRBJ2-1; D unclear. The germline CDR1 and CDR2 sequences are MDHEN and SYDVKM. The CDR3 length is 12 residues. V shed 4 bases and J shed 1 base, with 2 bases lying between them. This CDR3 is CASSWSYNEQFF. The CDR3 DNA sequence: TGTGCCAGCAGTTGGTCCTACAATGAGCAGTTCTTC.